This TCR beta chain is from a study of blood T cell repertoires in COVID-19. Study at large: Samples came from the United States, Italy and Spain, spanning acute and convalescent COVID-19. Sources were T cells, B-cell-depleted T cells, or PBMCs; the material itself was cDNA or gDNA.

The table lists this clone with a count of one. J was trimmed by 4 bases and V by 3 bases; bases with no gene match: 2. Per the germline V gene, CDR1 is GTSNPN and CDR2 is SVGIG (reference sequence). This CDR3 has 13 residues. Original data processing: It was from reference gene primer amplification that nucleated cell counts were estimated. Repertoires were generated with immunoSEQ multiplex PCR, while TCRdb's copy carries only in-frame clones and drops some. V, J and clone size are taken as reported in that table, and D and trimming were inferred from the DNA itself. The sample gives 200,000 to 250,000 clones, 89% of which show up once; about 5% is in the top ten.

This chain joins TRBV30 and TRBJ1-1, with 10 bases matching TRBD1. The sequence derives from a middle-aged woman with acute or convalescent COVID-19. Sequenced sample: peripheral blood. CDR3 nucleotide sequence: TGTGCCTGGAGGTGGACAGGGGGCACTGAAGCTTTCTTT. Protein product: CAWRWTGGTEAFF.